This T cell receptor beta chain was found in a study of cytomegalovirus exposure and HLA in healthy donors. The study ran its PCR with 60 Vbeta and 13 Jbeta primers. Clones were read by immunoSEQ multiplex PCR, and TCRdb kept only the in-frame ones, dropping some. The sample consists of about 180,000 clones, 75% to 90% of them appearing once. The CDR3 sequence is 13 residues long. Germline CDR1 is SEHNR and CDR2 is FQNEAQ (reference sequence). The V gene lost 7 bases and the J gene lost 15 bases, with 21 bases spanning the gap. Sequenced input: PBMCs. The source is a boy between 2 and 10 years old in good health and CMV-seronegative. The V and J genes are TRBV7-9 and TRBJ1-4; a possible D gene is TRBD1 (6 bases). The CDR3 loop is CASNPWGPGDMFF. CDR3 DNA sequence: TGTGCCAGCAACCCTTGGGGTCCAGGGGATATGTTTTTT.